The clone carrying this T cell receptor (beta chain) has a handful of counts. As yet, its antigen is unknown. The data originate from a study of shared clonotypes between healthy human individuals. Overall study results and limits: Naive CD4 clonotype sharing across several donors was 4% to 5.5%. Blood was the sole source, and tissue repertoires probably differ.

Produced via immunoSEQ multiplex PCR; TCRdb's table is partial and in-frame only. This table has hundreds of thousands of clones, approximately 79% appearing once. Trimming removed 4 bases from V and 8 bases from J; junction bases left unmatched: 5. The CDR3 is 14 amino acids. CDR1 and CDR2 (germline): SGHNT, YYREEE (reference sequence). The sequencing sample was made of memory CD4+ T cells sorted from blood. The subset here: CD45RA-negative fraction. The source is a woman aged 25 to 39 in good health. V gene TRBV5-4 combines with J gene TRBJ1-4, with 10 bases that match TRBD1. CDR3 sequence: CASSTDRGGEKLFF. The CDR3 DNA reads as TGTGCCAGCAGCACGGACAGGGGGGGGGAAAAACTGTTTTTT.